The 7 T cell receptor beta chains given below trace back to one sample, sequenced in a study of cytomegalovirus exposure and HLA in healthy donors. Here immunoSEQ multiplex PCR was the method, and the copy in TCRdb shows in-frame clones only, minus some. The sample yields over 200,000 clones, 90% seen once. Sequencing was carried out using PBMCs. Source of these receptors: a woman aged 25 to 39 in good health and CMV-seronegative.

This sequence joins TRBV27 and TRBJ2-7, with TRBD2 as a possible D gene (5 bases). The V gene's germline CDR1 is MNHEY and CDR2 SMNVEV (reference sequence). This CDR3 has 14 amino acids. The ends were cut back, 10 bases at V and 6 bases at J, with 22 bases in the middle. CDR3 coding DNA: TGTGCCACCAGGCAAGGGAGTCGTACGGGCGAGCAGTACTTC. Translated: CATRQGSRTGEQYF.

The rearrangement joins TRBV30 to TRBJ2-7; TRBD2 agrees at 13 bases. Unmatched junction bases numbered 10, after V lost 2 bases and J lost 0 bases. The CDR3 loop spans 18 amino acids. Germline V lookup: CDR1 GTSNPN, CDR2 SVGIG (reference sequence). As DNA, the CDR3 is TGTGCCTGGAGTCGAGCGAGACTAGCGGGAGGAAGCTCCTACGAGCAGTACTTC. Protein sequence: CAWSRARLAGGSSYEQYF.

This clone was seen a single time. The chain is built from TRBV2 and TRBJ1-2, with 9 bases fitting TRBD1. The CDR3 sequence is 15 residues long. V lost 2 bases and J lost 4; bases outside the gene matches: 5. Per germline, CDR1 SNHLY and CDR2 FYNNEI. The CDR3 region has the DNA TGTGCCAGCAGTGAATTTCAGGGACAGGGCTATGGCTACACCTTC. This encodes CASSEFQGQGYGYTF.

The chain is built from TRBV14 and TRBJ2-7; no definite D call. V gave up 1 base and J gave up 9 bases, with 16 bases separating them. There are 14 residues in the CDR3. In germline, CDR1 is SGHDN, CDR2 FVKESK. The CDR3 nucleotides are TGTGCCAGCAGCCAAGCTACGATTCTTACGGGGCAGTACTTC. Translated, it gives CASSQATILTGQYF.

The chain employs TRBV7-2 and TRBJ2-7; TRBD1 matches 7 bases. J was trimmed by 3 bases and V by 4 bases; bases with no gene match: 12. The germline V gene encodes CDR1 SGHTA and CDR2 FQGNSA. The CDR3 covers 16 residues. CDR3 residues: CASSYPTGPSLYEQYF. The DNA of the CDR3 is TGTGCCAGCAGCTATCCGACAGGGCCAAGCCTCTACGAGCAGTACTTC.

CDR3 DNA: TGTGCCAGCAGGGTGCTAGCGGGAGAAGAGCAGTACTTC. This gives the protein CASRVLAGEEQYF. The chain couples TRBV6-5 to TRBJ2-7, with 10 positions matching TRBD2. The CDR3 covers 13 residues. Losses at the gene ends were 6 bases for V and 7 bases for J; bases not matched to a gene: 6. The germline V gene has CDR1 MNHEY and CDR2 SVGAGI.

This clone appeared a few times. The chain combines TRBV6-4 with TRBJ2-1, with D possibly matching TRBD2 (5 bases). V shed 0 bases and J shed 9 bases, with 9 bases lying between them. Germline CDR1 and CDR2: MRHNA and SNTAGT. The CDR3 sequence is 13 residues long. The DNA for the CDR3 is TGTGCCAGCAGTGACTCGGACTTCAGTGAGCAGTTCTTC. It yields the protein CASSDSDFSEQFF.